A single sample gave rise to the 16 T cell receptor beta chains below, sequenced in a study of T cell responses to AZD1222 COVID-19 vaccine. The table came from immunoSEQ multiplex PCR; TCRdb's copy has only in-frame clones and leaves some out. The sample includes some 150,000 clones, 88% of them seen just once. The material sequenced was peripheral blood, taken on day 0 of AZD1222 vaccination. The receptor source for this set is an adult in good health.

The chain recombines TRBV28 with TRBJ1-3, with D unclear. V was trimmed by 7 bases and J by 0 bases, leaving 13 bases between them. This CDR3 spans 15 amino acids. The germline gives CDR1 MDHEN, CDR2 SYDVKM. The CDR3 DNA is TGTGCCAGCACCCTCGTTTCGCTCTCTGGAAACACCATATATTTT. Protein: CASTLVSLSGNTIYF.

Written as DNA, the CDR3 is TGTGCCAGCAGCTTGAGGCTAGGGGAGGTCGGCAATCAGCCCCAGCATTTT. Encoded protein: CASSLRLGEVGNQPQHF. J is TRBJ1-5 and V is TRBV5-5; D may be TRBD1 (5 bases). Germline V CDR1 and CDR2: SGHKS, YYEKEE (reference sequence). The V gene lost 1 base and the J gene lost 2 bases, with 16 bases spanning the gap. This CDR3 has 17 amino acids.

This chain links TRBV6-5 with TRBJ1-3; unclear D gene. The CDR3 has 16 residues. V lost 2 bases and J lost 4, with 15 bases in between. Germline V lookup: CDR1 MNHEY, CDR2 SVGAGI. In DNA, the CDR3 is TGTGCCAGCAGTTACGGCGGACCCCAGCTCGGAAACACCATATATTTT. It is translated as CASSYGGPQLGNTIYF.

The J gene is TRBJ2-7, the V gene TRBV29-1; TRBD2 matches at 7 bases. In germline, CDR1 is SQVTM, CDR2 ANQGSEA. The CDR3 sequence is 12 residues long. V gave up 6 bases and J gave up 1 base; unmatched junction bases: 3. The chain's CDR3 is CSVGGDSYEQYF. As DNA, the CDR3 is TGCAGCGTGGGGGGGGATTCCTACGAGCAGTACTTC.

V and J are TRBV20-1 and TRBJ1-5, with no clear D. Germline assignment: CDR1 DFQATT and CDR2 SNEGSKA (reference sequence). This CDR3 region has 14 residues. V was shortened by 4 bases and J by 0 bases, with 10 bases between the two germline ends. The CDR3 region has the DNA TGCAGTGCTACTGAACACAGTAGCAATCAGCCCCAGCATTTT. This translates into CSATEHSSNQPQHF.

The chain has TRBV18 and TRBJ1-4; the D is unclear. V lost 0 bases, J lost 8 bases, and 7 bases lay in between. Per the germline V gene, CDR1 is KGHSH and CDR2 is LQKENI. The CDR3 has 13 amino acids. CDR3 amino acids: CASSPPGEEKLFF. For the CDR3, the DNA is TGTGCCAGCTCACCACCCGGGGAAGAAAAACTGTTTTTT.

In this sample, this clone turned up once. This chain joins TRBV28 and TRBJ2-1; 10 bases match TRBD2. The CDR3 sequence is 15 residues long. Germline assignment: CDR1 MDHEN and CDR2 SYDVKM. The junction had 7 bases not matched to a gene; V was cut back by 2 bases and J by 9 bases. In DNA form, the CDR3 reads TGTGCCAGCAGTTTAAGGCCTAGCGGGGGTGGTGAGCAGTTCTTC. Its protein is CASSLRPSGGGEQFF.

CDR3 nucleotides: TGCGCCAGCAGCTTGGCGAGTAGGAATGAGCAGTTCTTC. This translates into CASSLASRNEQFF. The chain links TRBV5-1 to TRBJ2-1; no clear D gene. CDR1 and CDR2 (germline): SGHRS, YFSETQ. The CDR3 loop spans 13 amino acids. The V end was cut by 0 bases, the J end by 7 bases, with 8 bases between.

V and J are TRBV6-5 and TRBJ1-1; D unresolved. Germline lookup yields CDR1 MNHEY and CDR2 SVGAGI. Trimming removed 6 bases from V and 2 bases from J, with 16 bases in between. This CDR3 comprises 15 residues. The CDR3 spells CASSPHGLSNTEAFF. As DNA, the CDR3 is TGTGCCAGCAGCCCCCATGGGCTTTCAAACACTGAAGCTTTCTTT.

The chain recombines TRBV3-1 (or the pseudogene TRBV3-2) with TRBJ2-1, with 7 positions matching TRBD1. J gave up 6 bases and V 4 bases, and 9 bases lay outside the gene matches. The length of the CDR3 is 15 residues. Per germline, CDR1 LGHDT and CDR2 YNNKEL (reference sequence). The CDR3 DNA reads TGTGCCAGCAGCCTAAGACAGGGAACCGGCAATGAGCAGTTCTTC. Its protein is CASSLRQGTGNEQFF.

In this sample, this clone turned up a few times. V and J are TRBV7-2 and TRBJ1-2, with 8 bases fitting TRBD1. V was pared by 5 bases and J by 4 bases, with 9 bases of the junction left unmatched. This CDR3 has 15 amino acids. Germline lookup yields CDR1 SGHTA and CDR2 FQGNSA. CDR3 loop: CASSPQSGGGYGYTF. The CDR3 DNA follows: TGTGCCAGCAGCCCTCAATCAGGGGGCGGCTATGGCTACACCTTC. The entire variable domain, with the rest obtained from reference TRBV7-2 and TRBJ1-2, is as follows: GAGVSQSPSNKVTEKGKDVELRCDPISGHTALYWYRQSLGQGLEFLIYFQGNSAPDKSGLPSDRFSAERTGGSVSTLTIQRTQQEDSAVYLCASSPQSGGGYGYTFGSGTRLTVV.

The sample holds one count of this clone. The CDR3 region has the DNA TGTGCCAGCTCACCACCAAATGGGCGGGACGTCTTGGGCTACACCTTC. Protein: CASSPPNGRDVLGYTF. The chain recombines TRBV18 with TRBJ1-2; the D gene is possibly TRBD1 (5 bases). The length of the CDR3 is 16 residues. Trimming removed 0 bases at V and 8 bases at J, with 19 bases between. Germline V lookup: CDR1 KGHSH, CDR2 LQKENI. Together with reference TRBV18 and TRBJ1-2, the CDR3 gives the full variable domain: NAGVMQNPRHLVRRRGQEARLRCSPMKGHSHVYWYRQLPEEGLKFMVYLQKENIIDESGMPKERFSAEFPKEGPSILRIQQVVRGDSAAYFCASSPPNGRDVLGYTFGSGTRLTVV.

This clone was seen a single time. The chain links TRBV7-2 to TRBJ2-2, with 12 bases lining up with TRBD2. The V and J ends lost 6 bases and 6 bases, in that order; junction bases with no gene match: 14. The CDR3 is made up of 18 amino acids. CDR1 is SGHTA and CDR2 is FQGNSA in the germline V gene. The CDR3 is CASRFRLAGAGNPGELFF. The DNA of the CDR3 is TGTGCCAGCAGGTTCCGACTAGCGGGGGCCGGAAATCCCGGGGAGCTGTTTTTT.

The J gene is TRBJ1-6, the V gene TRBV11-1; 7 bases agree with TRBD1. Germline lookup yields CDR1 SGHAT and CDR2 FQDESV (reference sequence). The CDR3 is made up of 14 amino acids. Trimming took 2 bases from V and 11 from J; bases not matched to a gene: 6. CDR3 amino acids: CASSLQGGPAPLHF. The CDR3 DNA is TGTGCCAGCAGCTTACAGGGGGGTCCCGCACCCCTCCACTTT.

This chain links TRBV28 with TRBJ1-2; D may be TRBD1 (5 bases). Per germline, CDR1 MDHEN and CDR2 SYDVKM. V was shortened by 6 bases and J by 1 base, with 15 bases between the two germline ends. The CDR3 consists of 15 residues. CDR3 nucleotide sequence: TGTGCCAGCAGAACCCCCACTAGGGGTAACTATGGCTACACCTTC. It encodes CASRTPTRGNYGYTF.

This clone was recorded once. The chain links TRBV27 to TRBJ1-2; D is perhaps TRBD1 (5 bases). The CDR3 consists of 16 residues. The germline CDR1 and CDR2 sequences are MNHEY and SMNVEV (reference sequence). V lost 4 bases and J lost 2, with 17 bases in between. CDR3 sequence (DNA): TGTGCCAGCAGTTCTTTGGGGCAAGGGAGAAACTATGGCTACACCTTC. This codes for CASSSLGQGRNYGYTF.